This TCR beta chain is from a study of a mutant IDH1 vaccine in newly diagnosed glioma. Study background: Patients previously underwent radiotherapy, temozolomide, or both, and most underwent both.

The time point was: baseline, week 1 (first vaccination visit). Noted treatment: pre-vaccination baseline after standard-of-care therapy. Germline lookup yields CDR1 LNHNV and CDR2 YYDKDF (reference sequence). The CDR3 is 15 amino acids. With V trimmed by 0 bases and J by 5 bases, 2 bases remained unmatched. Clones were read by immunoSEQ multiplex PCR, and TCRdb kept only the in-frame ones, dropping some. The sample carries 55,000 to 70,000 clones, 79% recorded once. The TCR sequence derives from a man aged 50 to 59 with glioma. V usage is TRBV15 and J usage is TRBJ1-5; 9 bases align to TRBD1. Sequenced material: PBMCs, taken from a glioma patient treated with radiotherapy, temozolomide or both. CDR3 sequence reads: CATSREGQGYQPQHF. Here the CDR3 DNA reads TGTGCCACCAGCAGAGAGGGACAGGGATATCAGCCCCAGCATTTT.